This T cell receptor (beta chain) was identified in a study of cytomegalovirus exposure and HLA in healthy donors. Points from the study as a whole: It was 164 TCR beta chains that were listed as cytomegalovirus-associated.

Trimming took 2 bases from V and 2 from J, leaving 14 bases between them. The germline V gene encodes CDR1 SGHRS and CDR2 YFSETQ. The CDR3 has 15 residues. Concerning this clone itself: Its cognate antigen is unknown.

Primers for the PCR totalled 60 Vbeta and 13 Jbeta. TCRdb keeps only in-frame clones here, not all; method: immunoSEQ multiplex PCR. Here the sample spans about 190,000 clones, around 85% being singletons. The V gene is TRBV5-1, the J gene TRBJ2-7; tentative D call: TRBD1 (6 bases). The sequenced sample was PBMCs. This receptor was taken from a man between 40 and 49 years old in good health and CMV-seropositive. The CDR3 sequence is CASSFLRTEAYEQYF. CDR3 sequence (DNA): TGCGCCAGCAGCTTTCTCAGGACAGAGGCCTACGAGCAGTACTTC.